This T cell receptor (beta chain) was found in a study of shared clonotypes between healthy human individuals (dated by TCRdb to the early 2020s). At the level of the whole study: Two women and a few men aged 18 to 49 years were included in the cohort. Libraries were prepared and TCR repertoires were sequenced by different laboratories using diverse techniques, in order to increase sequencing depth and limit assay-specific biases. The study deeply sequenced blood TCR repertoires of five healthy adults to estimate repertoire size and the extent of clonotype sharing between individuals. Leukapheresis yielded between about 0.94 and 9.5 billion PBMCs per donor. For each donor, three plates each were used for CD4 naive and CD4 memory, two plates were used for CD8 naive, and one plate was used for CD8 memory.

Results and caveats for the whole study, not just this receptor: Even with the large sequencing depth, rarefaction of the sorted-subset datasets indicated that sequencing was incomplete. Naive subsets generally had larger estimated clonotype richness than memory subsets. Compared with non-shared clonotypes, clonotypes shared by all four sorted-subset donors had higher generation probabilities. Pairwise subsampling indicated that sequencing depth was expected to affect the degree of clonotype sharing among donors. Sampling was limited to blood, and TCR repertoires in tissue likely differ from TCR repertoires in blood. Across four donors, approximately 5% of naive CD4, more than 3% of naive CD8, 2.3% of memory CD4, and 0.3% to 0.45% of memory CD8 clonotypes were shared. Because the study included a small number of donors, the genetic and exposure-history diversity represented was limited.

Using the deep immunoSEQ assay, TCR CDR3 regions were amplified from genomic DNA by multiplex PCR. Genomic DNA extracted from each cell subset was distributed evenly over all wells of several immunoSEQ 96-well plates, and each plate served as one replicate. For sorted subsets, each replicate PCR was loaded with around 220 ng genomic DNA, equivalent to roughly 30,000 T cell genomes. Purified libraries were measured with a Qubit 3.0 fluorometer, size-checked on a Bioanalyzer 2100, and measured again with the KAPA Library Quantification kit. Each immunoSEQ 96-well plate was sequenced on its own single-read 150-cycle Illumina NextSeq 550 flow cell. The original pipeline was this. Because the immunoSEQ output held only junctional sequences and lacked quality scores, the filtering could not match the filtering applied to full-length reads. Sequences were annotated with PyIR, a Python wrapper for IgBLAST v1.9, and V/J genes and CDR3 were assigned using IMGT germline references. Any read was removed if the V/J assignment was weak (E-value above 1e-6), the CDR3 was missing, or the read contained stop codons, out-of-frame junctions, or ambiguous translated residues. V3J clonotypes were defined as sequences sharing an identical inferred V gene, J gene, and CDR3 amino acid sequence. Percentage overlap between repertoires was computed as shared unique clonotypes divided by the size of the smaller repertoire. Repertoire richness was assessed with RTK rarefaction, the Chao1 estimator, and Recon v2.1 estimates of unobserved clonotypes. OLGA was used to compute generation probabilities for all TCRbeta clonotypes that the gDNA method yielded from a handful of donors. TCRdb took this table from immuneACCESS and kept in-frame rearrangements with V and J called. Such tables lack part of the clones; where checked against another copy, unresolved V genes explain under half of the gap, and the rest is unexplained. V, J and clone size are those of that table, while D and trimming were read from the DNA. Here the sample has more than 2 million clones; approximately 95% occur a single time. The ten largest clonotypes hold approximately 0.13% of the sample.

This clone is a singleton in its sample. Its specific antigen is unknown. No base-level quality is on record; no much larger clone is a single base apart. According to the germline V gene (reference sequence), CDR1 reads LNHDA and CDR2 reads SQIVND. Germline trimming: 6 bases from V, 7 bases from J; junction bases outside gene matches: 18. The CDR3, from cysteine to phenylalanine, totals 17 residues. CDR3 DNA only is kept here, 51 bases in frame from base 1. Healthy HIV-negative adults with no recently reported acute infections or vaccinations were included as donors. Every donor was a Caucasian adult residing in Nashville, Tennessee, USA. CD4+ T cells were enriched through magnetic negative selection, after which naive cells were positively selected on CD45RA and the remaining negative fraction served as the memory subset. Blood was obtained by leukapheresis, after which PBMCs were separated by Ficoll-Histopaque density gradient centrifugation and cryopreserved in liquid nitrogen vapor phase. Analytical flow cytometry was used to check the purity and quantity of each magnetically sorted T cell population. Genomic DNA was isolated from every sorted fraction and measured by UV absorbance on a Nanodrop 2000c.

Sequenced material: naive CD4+ T cells sorted from blood. The intended sense of this specimen's cell subset or site label: CD45RA+ positively selected. The sequence derives from a man aged 18 to 30 in good health. Rearrangement joined TRBV19 to TRBJ1-5; 7 middle bases align to TRBD1. The CDR3 is CASSPQGQASPWQPQHF. The nucleotides are TGTGCCAGTAGCCCCCAAGGACAGGCATCTCCTTGGCAGCCCCAGCATTTT.